These T cell receptor beta chains were read from a single sample in a study of CD8 T cells in ankylosing spondylitis. TCRdb re-derived calls from the 5' RACE reads in MiXCR, one entry per CDR3 protein. There are some 840,000 distinct CDR3 sequences in the sample; approximately 12% occur only once, and about 0.49% lies in the top ten. Sequencing was done on a sample of blood, either unsorted or a sorted T cell fraction (not recorded which). The receptors were sampled from a male donor with ankylosing spondylitis. CDR3s leave out the opening cysteine and the closing phenylalanine or tryptophan.

cdr3_length | v_call | cdr3_aa
15 | TRBV20-1 | SARPPWGGHSNQPQH
13 | TRBV20-1 | SARRPSGTWETQY
11 | TRBV20-1 | SAGRQGTDTQY
14 | TRBV12-3/TRBV12-4 | ASSLRTSGSTDTQY
11 | TRBV7-8 | ASSLSINQPQH
13 | TRBV5-6 | ASRPRRDFKNIQY
14 | TRBV7-9 | ASIVYGGGSYNEQF
13 | TRBV11-2 | ASSRMGQGGNTIY
13 | TRBV14 | ASSLMYGNTGELF
15 | TRBV6-5 | ASSYIGLLSSYNEQF
15 | TRBV7-9 | ASSTPPASGSVNTQY
12 | TRBV5-1 | ASSLADSTDTQY
12 | TRBV28 | ASSLGSGPQPQH
10 | TRBV20-1 | SASGQVYGYT
16 | TRBV4-2 | ASSQEGGRRPSTGELF
9 | TRBV6-6 | ASSYQNEQF
14 | TRBV15 | ATSNPLAVSTDTQY
12 | TRBV7-2 | ASSLGLASGTQY